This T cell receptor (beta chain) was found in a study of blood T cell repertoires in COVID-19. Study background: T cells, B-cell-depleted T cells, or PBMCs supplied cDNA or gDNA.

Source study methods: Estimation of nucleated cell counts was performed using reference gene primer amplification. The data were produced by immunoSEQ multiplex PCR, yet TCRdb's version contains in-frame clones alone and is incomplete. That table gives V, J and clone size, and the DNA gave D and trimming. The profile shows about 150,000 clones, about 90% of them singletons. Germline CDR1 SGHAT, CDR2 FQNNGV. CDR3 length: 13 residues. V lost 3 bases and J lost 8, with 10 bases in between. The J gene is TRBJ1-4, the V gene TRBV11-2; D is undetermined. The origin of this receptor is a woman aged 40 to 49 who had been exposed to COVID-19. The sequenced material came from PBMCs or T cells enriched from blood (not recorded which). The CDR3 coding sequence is TGTGCCAGCAGCTTCATGGTACGGGAAAAACTGTTTTTT. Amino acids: CASSFMVREKLFF.